Listed below are T cell receptor beta chains from one sample, sequenced in a study of T cell responses to AZD1222 COVID-19 vaccine. Clones were read by immunoSEQ multiplex PCR, and TCRdb kept only the in-frame ones, dropping some. Here the sample spans some 130,000 clones, almost 85% being singletons. This material consisted of peripheral blood, taken 28 days after the second dose of the MenACWY control vaccine. The receptors derive from an adult who received the MenACWY meningococcal vaccine as a control. CDR3s include the opening cysteine and the closing phenylalanine or tryptophan. The order of the fields is J gene, V gene, D gene, clone size, CDR3 DNA, CDR3 protein. The D gene is left open where the match is weak. Clone size is given for some rows only: seen once, a few or many times, or a class if the clone is expanded.

>TRBJ2-3|TRBV7-3|.|once
TGTGCCAGCAGCGTCTCATGGGGAGATACGCAGTATTTT
CASSVSWGDTQYF
>TRBJ2-7|TRBV18|.|.
TGTGCCAGCTCACCACGGACATTAGGGGACTACGAGCAGTACTTC
CASSPRTLGDYEQYF
>TRBJ2-3|TRBV20-1|TRBD2|.
TGCAGTGCTAGTTTCCGCGGACTAGCGGGGGGTACAGATACGCAGTATTTT
CSASFRGLAGGTDTQYF
>TRBJ2-2|TRBV9|TRBD2|.
TGTGCCAGCAGCGTAGGACTAGCGGTCGACGGGGAGCTGTTTTTT
CASSVGLAVDGELFF
>TRBJ1-2|TRBV28|.|.
TGTGCCAGCAGTAACTGGGGGGGAACACCTAACTATGGCTACACCTTC
CASSNWGGTPNYGYTF
>TRBJ1-1|TRBV4-2|TRBD1|.
TGTGCCAGCAGCCAAGAAGAGGGACAGTTGAACACTGAAGCTTTCTTT
CASSQEEGQLNTEAFF
>TRBJ2-1|TRBV2|TRBD2|.
TGTGCCAGCATCCCCGGGGCAGCGGGGGTCGCTTACAATGAGCAGTTCTTC
CASIPGAAGVAYNEQFF
>TRBJ1-1|TRBV24-1|.|.
TGTGCCACCAGTGACGATACATGGGCTGAAGCTTTCTTT
CATSDDTWAEAFF
>TRBJ1-2|TRBV19|.|.
TGTGCCAGTAGTATCCGGACCTACTCGGGTGGCTACACCTTC
CASSIRTYSGGYTF
>TRBJ1-2|TRBV15|.|.
TGTGCCACCAGCAGAGATAGGTTGTCTCAGTGGGATGGCTACACCTTC
CATSRDRLSQWDGYTF
>TRBJ1-4|TRBV5-1|TRBD1|.
TGCGCCAGCAGCTTGGGACAGGGGGCGGAAAAACTGTTTTTT
CASSLGQGAEKLFF
>TRBJ2-2|TRBV4-2|.|.
TGTGCCAGCAGCCAAGTACCAGGGATCACCGGGGAGCTGTTTTTT
CASSQVPGITGELFF
>TRBJ1-6|TRBV28|.|.
TGTGCCAGCAGTCCGTGGACAATCCCGTTTGGTGGTTCACCCCTCCACTTT
CASSPWTIPFGGSPLHF
>TRBJ1-5|TRBV7-4|.|once
TGTGCCAGCAGCGCCGTGAGAGGCAATCAGCCCCAGCATTTT
CASSAVRGNQPQHF
>TRBJ1-3|TRBV29-1|.|few
TGCAGCGTTGCCTACGGTGCGGGGTATGGAAACACCATATATTTT
CSVAYGAGYGNTIYF
>TRBJ1-4|TRBV5-1|.|few
TGCGCCAGCAGCTTGGGGACAGAAAATGAAAAACTGTTTTTT
CASSLGTENEKLFF
>TRBJ1-5|TRBV19|TRBD1|once
TGTGCCAGTAGGGACGGGACAGGGGGCAATCAGCCCCAGCATTTT
CASRDGTGGNQPQHF
>TRBJ2-5|TRBV28|TRBD2|.
TGTGCCAGCAGTTTAGGGCTAGCGGGAGAGACCCAGTACTTC
CASSLGLAGETQYF
>TRBJ1-2|TRBV7-2|.|few
TGTGCCAGCAGCCCCCGGCTCGGTTTTAACTATGGCTACACCTTC
CASSPRLGFNYGYTF
>TRBJ2-3|TRBV6-5|TRBD2|few
TGTGCCGTAACGACTAGCGGGGGGGGATATACGCAGTATTTT
CAVTTSGGGYTQYF
>TRBJ1-1|TRBV27|.|once
TGTGCCAGCAGTTTATATCGACGGGGTAGAGCTTTCTTT
CASSLYRRGRAFF
>TRBJ1-1|TRBV11-2|.|.
TGTGCCAGCAGCCGGGTGAACACTGAAGCTTTCTTT
CASSRVNTEAFF
>TRBJ2-7|TRBV5-8|TRBD2|.
TGTGCCAGCAGCTTCGGAGCGGGACGAGGGGCTAACGAGCAGTACTTC
CASSFGAGRGANEQYF
>TRBJ1-2|TRBV2|.|.
TGTGCCAGCTGTAGACTTAACTATGGCTACACCTTC
CASCRLNYGYTF
>TRBJ2-1|TRBV7-8|.|.
TGTGCCAGCAGCTTAGCGAACAATGAGCAGTTCTTC
CASSLANNEQFF
>TRBJ1-2|TRBV7-9|.|.
TGTGCCAGCAGCTTAGTACAGGAGTCCTTCTATGGCTACACCTTC
CASSLVQESFYGYTF
>TRBJ1-6|TRBV7-2|.|.
TGTGCCAGCAGCACCCGGGACACCCCTGGTTCACCCCTCCACTTT
CASSTRDTPGSPLHF
>TRBJ1-1|TRBV28|.|.
TGTGCCAGCAGAAGGGGGAACACTGAAGCTTTCTTT
CASRRGNTEAFF
>TRBJ1-1|TRBV19|TRBD1|.
TGTGCCAGTAGCTGGGGACAGGGGATGACTGAAGCTTTCTTT
CASSWGQGMTEAFF
>TRBJ1-1|TRBV29-1|.|.
TGCAGCGGATGGACGGGGTGGGCTTTCTTT
CSGWTGWAFF
>TRBJ2-3|TRBV4-1|TRBD2|few
TGCGCCAGCAGCCCCCTTAGGGGAGGGCCCAGGGATACGCAGTATTTT
CASSPLRGGPRDTQYF
>TRBJ1-4|TRBV5-5|.|.
TGTGCCAGCAGCAATGGACAGACGGAAAACGAAAAACTGTTTTTT
CASSNGQTENEKLFF
>TRBJ1-1|TRBV7-2|.|few
TGTGCCAGCAGCTTATCCAGGGCGAACACTGAAGCTTTCTTT
CASSLSRANTEAFF
>TRBJ1-5|TRBV19|TRBD1|.
TGTGCCAGTAGTATGGGGCCTTTACAGGGGGGCGCGGATCAGCCCCAGCATTTT
CASSMGPLQGGADQPQHF
>TRBJ2-3|TRBV5-4|.|.
TGTGCCAGCAGCTTCAGCAGCGACCGCACAGATACGCAGTATTTT
CASSFSSDRTDTQYF
>TRBJ2-6|TRBV4-3|TRBD1|.
TGCGCCAGCAGCCTTCGACAGGGTACTGGGGCCAACGTCCTGACTTTC
CASSLRQGTGANVLTF
>TRBJ2-2|TRBV18|.|.
TGTGCCAGCTCACCACCGTTAGGGGAAAGGTCGACCACCGGGGAGCTGTTTTTT
CASSPPLGERSTTGELFF
>TRBJ2-1|TRBV4-1|.|.
TGCGCCAGCAGCCCGACCGCTGGGGAATACAATGAGCAGTTCTTC
CASSPTAGEYNEQFF
>TRBJ2-1|TRBV7-6|.|.
TGTGCCAGCAGCTTAGGGTACACCGGGTACAATGAGCAGTTCTTC
CASSLGYTGYNEQFF
>TRBJ1-2|TRBV6-1|.|.
TGTGCCAGCAGTGAAGCGGCCGCCCTGGATGGCTACACCTTC
CASSEAAALDGYTF
>TRBJ2-3|TRBV5-4|TRBD2|.
TGTGCCAGCAGCTATACTAGCGGTAATACAGATACGCAGTATTTT
CASSYTSGNTDTQYF
>TRBJ1-6|TRBV2|TRBD1|medium-sized
TGTGCCATCACAGGGGGCCATAATTCACCCCTCCACTTT
CAITGGHNSPLHF
>TRBJ2-3|TRBV20-1|.|.
TGCAGTGCGCAGACAGAAGATACGCAGTATTTT
CSAQTEDTQYF
>TRBJ2-1|TRBV7-6|TRBD1|.
TGTGCCAGCAGCACGAGACAGGGCTCCTACAATGAGCAGTTCTTC
CASSTRQGSYNEQFF
>TRBJ2-1|TRBV7-2|.|.
TGTGCCAGCAGCTTCAAGGGCGCCCCGGGATACAATGAGCAGTTCTTC
CASSFKGAPGYNEQFF
>TRBJ2-2|TRBV7-9|.|.
TGTGCCAGCAGCCAACCATCGGACGCCCCTGGCACCGGGGAGCTGTTTTTT
CASSQPSDAPGTGELFF
>TRBJ2-1|TRBV4-2|TRBD1|.
TGTGCCAGCAGCTCAAGAGGACAGGGACGATACGGAGCAGCCTACAATGAGCAGTTCTTC
CASSSRGQGRYGAAYNEQFF
>TRBJ1-2|TRBV11-2|.|.
TGTGCCAGCAGCTTAGCGTCTTACTATGGCTACACCTTC
CASSLASYYGYTF
>TRBJ1-5|TRBV28|.|.
TGTGCCAGCAGTGAGAGGCCGGGGCCCCAGCATTTT
CASSERPGPQHF
>TRBJ2-4|TRBV5-1|.|.
TGCGCCAGCAGCTTGTACCCAGGATCGCGGGACATTCAGTACTTC
CASSLYPGSRDIQYF
>TRBJ1-1|TRBV2|.|.
TGTGCCAGTCTTGCGGGGCGCTTGAACACTGAAGCTTTCTTT
CASLAGRLNTEAFF
>TRBJ1-2|TRBV7-2|TRBD1|.
TGTGCCAGCAGCTTAGCCGGGACAGGGGGCTCCTATGGCTACACCTTC
CASSLAGTGGSYGYTF
>TRBJ1-5|TRBV6-6|TRBD1|.
TGTGCCAGCAGTCGCTCCGGGACAGGCTATAGCAATCAGCCCCAGCATTTT
CASSRSGTGYSNQPQHF